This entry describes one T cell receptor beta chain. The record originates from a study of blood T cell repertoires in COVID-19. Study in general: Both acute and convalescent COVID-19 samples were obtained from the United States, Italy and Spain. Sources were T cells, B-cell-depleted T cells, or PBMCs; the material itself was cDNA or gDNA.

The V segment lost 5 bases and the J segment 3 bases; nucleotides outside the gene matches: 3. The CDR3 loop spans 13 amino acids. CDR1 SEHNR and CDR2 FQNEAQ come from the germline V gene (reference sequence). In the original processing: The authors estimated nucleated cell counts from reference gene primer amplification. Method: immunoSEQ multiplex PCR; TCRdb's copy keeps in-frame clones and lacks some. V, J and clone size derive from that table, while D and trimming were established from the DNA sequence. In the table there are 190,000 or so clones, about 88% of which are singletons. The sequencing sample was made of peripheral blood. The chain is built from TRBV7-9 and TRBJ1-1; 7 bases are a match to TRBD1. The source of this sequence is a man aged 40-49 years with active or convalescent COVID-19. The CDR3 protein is CASSQGQYTEAFF. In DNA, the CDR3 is TGTGCCAGCAGCCAGGGACAGTACACTGAAGCTTTCTTT. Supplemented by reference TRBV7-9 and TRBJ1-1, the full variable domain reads DTGVSQNPRHKITKRGQNVTFRCDPISEHNRLYWYRQTLGQGPEFLTYFQNEAQLEKSRLLSDRFSAERPKGSFSTLEIQRTEQGDSAMYLCASSQGQYTEAFFGQGTRLTVV.